The T cell receptor (beta chain) described here comes from a study of blood T cell repertoires in COVID-19. As for the study in general: Donors in the United States, Italy and Spain gave samples during acute or convalescent COVID-19. T cells, B-cell-depleted T cells, or PBMCs supplied cDNA or gDNA.

V lost 6 bases, J lost 9 bases, and 11 bases lay in between. This CDR3 comprises 11 residues. Germline V gene sequence: CDR1 MDHEN, CDR2 SYDVKM. Study processing details: Nucleated cell number was recorded as an estimate derived from reference gene primer amplification. Clones were sequenced by immunoSEQ multiplex PCR, and TCRdb holds only the in-frame ones, with some missing. The V and J calls and clone size come from that table; D and trimming were worked out from the DNA. Of 60,000 or so clones listed, around 88% were seen once; the top ten hold around 5%. The sequence was obtained from a man in his 60s with acute or convalescent COVID-19. J is TRBJ2-5 and V is TRBV28; possibly TRBD2 for D (5 bases). Sequencing was carried out using peripheral blood. The CDR3 reads CASRGLRAQYF. Here the CDR3 DNA reads TGTGCCAGCAGAGGACTGCGGGCCCAGTACTTC.